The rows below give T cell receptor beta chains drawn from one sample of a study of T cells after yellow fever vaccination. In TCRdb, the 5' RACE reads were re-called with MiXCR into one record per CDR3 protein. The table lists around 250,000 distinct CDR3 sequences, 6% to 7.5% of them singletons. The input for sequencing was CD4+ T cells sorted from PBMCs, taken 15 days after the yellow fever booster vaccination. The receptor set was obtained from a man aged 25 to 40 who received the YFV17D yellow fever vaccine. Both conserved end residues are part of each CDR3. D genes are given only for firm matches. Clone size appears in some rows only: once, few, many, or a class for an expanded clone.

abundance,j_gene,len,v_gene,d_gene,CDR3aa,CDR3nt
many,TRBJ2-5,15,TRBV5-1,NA,CASSRAGRLQETQYF,TGCGCCAGCAGCCGGGCGGGGCGGCTACAAGAGACCCAGTACTTC
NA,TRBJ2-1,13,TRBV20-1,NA,CSARDNLYNEQFF,TGCAGTGCTAGAGATAACCTTTACAATGAGCAGTTCTTC
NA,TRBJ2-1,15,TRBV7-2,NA,CASSLLGFLYNEQFF,TGTGCCAGCAGCTTACTGGGCTTCCTTTACAATGAGCAGTTCTTC
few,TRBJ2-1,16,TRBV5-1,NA,CASSPRLAAQYNEQFF,TGCGCCAGCAGCCCCCGGCTAGCAGCTCAATACAATGAGCAGTTCTTC
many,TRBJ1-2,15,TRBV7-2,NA,CASSPGHVNNYGYTF,TGTGCCAGCAGTCCCGGACACGTCAATAACTATGGCTACACCTTC
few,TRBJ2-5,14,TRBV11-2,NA,CASSLEARKETQYF,TGTGCCAGCAGCTTAGAGGCCAGGAAAGAGACCCAGTACTTC
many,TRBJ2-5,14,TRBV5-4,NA,CASSSGESQETQYF,TGTGCCAGCAGCTCCGGGGAATCTCAAGAGACCCAGTACTTC
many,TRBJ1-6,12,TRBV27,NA,CASSFPQSPLHF,TGTGCCAGCAGTTTTCCCCAGTCACCCCTCCACTTT
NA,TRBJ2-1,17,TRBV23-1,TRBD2,CASSPLSGTSVHNEQFF,TGCGCCAGCAGCCCGCTCTCCGGGACTAGTGTGCACAATGAGCAGTTCTTC
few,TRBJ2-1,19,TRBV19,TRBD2,CASRRAGTSGSSAYNEQFF,TGTGCCAGTAGAAGAGCCGGGACTAGCGGGAGTTCAGCCTACAATGAGCAGTTCTTC
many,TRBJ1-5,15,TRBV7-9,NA,CASSPGDIRNQPQHF,TGTGCCAGCAGCCCAGGAGACATACGCAATCAGCCCCAGCATTTT
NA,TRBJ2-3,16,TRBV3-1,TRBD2,CASSQRTGGPTDTQYF,TGTGCCAGCAGCCAAAGAACGGGAGGGCCAACAGATACGCAGTATTTT
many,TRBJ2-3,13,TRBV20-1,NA,CSAKPAARGTQYF,TGCAGTGCTAAACCGGCCGCCCGGGGTACGCAGTATTTT
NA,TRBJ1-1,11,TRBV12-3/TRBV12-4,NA,CASSLWGLAFF,TGTGCCAGCAGTCTCTGGGGATTGGCTTTCTTT
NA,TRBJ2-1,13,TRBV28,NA,CASNTPSEDEQFF,TGTGCCAGCAACACCCCCTCCGAGGATGAGCAGTTCTTC
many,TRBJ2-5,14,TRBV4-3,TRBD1,CASSQEDRGSTQYF,TGCGCCAGCAGCCAAGAGGACAGGGGTAGCACCCAGTACTTC
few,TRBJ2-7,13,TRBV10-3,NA,CAIRPDNSYEQYF,TGTGCCATCAGGCCGGACAACTCCTACGAGCAGTACTTC
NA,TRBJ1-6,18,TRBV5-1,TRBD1,CASSFIGQESSYNSPLHF,TGCGCCAGCAGCTTTATTGGACAGGAGAGCTCCTATAATTCACCCCTCCACTTT
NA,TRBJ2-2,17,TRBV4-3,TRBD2,CASSQFLGGRAEGELFF,TGCGCCAGCAGCCAATTCCTTGGCGGGAGGGCCGAGGGGGAGCTGTTTTTT